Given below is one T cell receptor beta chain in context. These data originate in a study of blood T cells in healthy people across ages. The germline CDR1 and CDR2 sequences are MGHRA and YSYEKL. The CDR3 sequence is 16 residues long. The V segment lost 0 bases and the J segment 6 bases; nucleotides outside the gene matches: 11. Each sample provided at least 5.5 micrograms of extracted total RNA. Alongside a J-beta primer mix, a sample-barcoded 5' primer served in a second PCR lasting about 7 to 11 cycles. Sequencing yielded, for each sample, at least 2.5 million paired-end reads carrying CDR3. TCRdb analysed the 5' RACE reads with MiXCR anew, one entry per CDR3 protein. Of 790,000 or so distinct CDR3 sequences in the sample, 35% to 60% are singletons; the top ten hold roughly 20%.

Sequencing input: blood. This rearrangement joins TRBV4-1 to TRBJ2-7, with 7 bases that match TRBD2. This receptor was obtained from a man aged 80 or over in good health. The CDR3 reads CASSQDGAGAVSEQYF. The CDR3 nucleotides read TGCGCCAGCAGCCAAGATGGGGCGGGAGCAGTATCCGAGCAGTACTTC.